This T cell receptor beta chain was documented in a study of graft-versus-host responses after intestinal transplantation. Across the study: Multivisceral, liver-intestinal, or isolated intestinal transplants were performed in recipients. Once they had received anti-thymocyte globulin induction, all recipients took tacrolimus and steroids for around 3 years. Findings of the study overall: Marrow from the recipient contained GvH clones, some of which had appeared first in ileum or blood.

The CDR3 is made up of 13 amino acids. Looked up from germline, CDR1 is SGHDT and CDR2 is YYEEEE. With 1 base removed from V and 1 base from J, the gap between germline ends came to 6 bases. Turning to this clone: What it recognizes is unknown.

Sequencing was performed with immunoSEQ multiplex PCR; in TCRdb, only in-frame clones are kept and a portion is missing. Among some 7,100 clones listed, about 97% were seen once. Sequenced material: PBMCs, taken 23 days after intestinal transplant. The receptor was isolated from a human patient who received an intestinal transplant, so some T cells may come from the graft donor. The rearrangement links TRBV5-6 to TRBJ2-7; no reliable D call. The DNA of the CDR3 is TGTGCCAGCAGCTTGAGACAATCCTACGAGCAGTACTTC. Protein sequence: CASSLRQSYEQYF. Full variable domain (missing parts from reference TRBV5-6 and TRBJ2-7): DAGVTQSPTHLIKTRGQQVTLRCSPKSGHDTVSWYQQALGQGPQFIFQYYEEEERQRGNFPDRFSGHQFPNYSSELNVNALLLGDSALYLCASSLRQSYEQYFGPGTRLTVT.